A single sample gave rise to the 10 T cell receptor beta chains below, sequenced in a study of PD-L1 blockade in urothelial cancer. Time point of the sample: peripheral blood 6 weeks after treatment start. This table comes from immunoSEQ multiplex PCR, and its TCRdb copy is limited to in-frame clones, with some not included. The data hold under 150,000 clones, with 75% to 90% observed a single time. This material consisted of PBMCs, taken around atezolizumab (anti-PD-L1) treatment. Every receptor here comes from a man in his 60s with urothelial cancer.

This clone was observed a handful of times. This chain links TRBV14 with TRBJ1-2, with a weak D call TRBD1 (5 bases). The CDR3 is 12 residues long. The ends were cut back, 4 bases at V and 6 bases at J, with 9 bases in the middle. Germline V gene sequence: CDR1 SGHDN, CDR2 FVKESK. CDR3 sequence reads: CASSRTSHGYTF. The CDR3 nucleotides are TGTGCCAGCAGCCGGACATCACATGGCTACACCTTC.

The rearrangement links TRBV5-5 to TRBJ2-7; 7 nucleotides align to TRBD2. V gave up 4 bases and J gave up 3 bases; unmatched junction bases: 4. CDR1 SGHKS and CDR2 YYEKEE come from the germline V gene (reference sequence). This CDR3 comprises 13 residues. DNA for the CDR3: TGTGCCAGCAGCCCCCGGGACTACTACGAGCAGTACTTC. It translates to CASSPRDYYEQYF.

This chain joins TRBV28 and TRBJ1-1, with 7 bases fitting TRBD1. From germline, CDR1 is MDHEN and CDR2 SYDVKM. Germline trimming cut 4 bases from V and 0 bases from J; bases unmatched to any gene: 5. The CDR3 runs 15 residues. CDR3 residues: CASSSPGQVNTEAFF. CDR3 sequence (DNA): TGTGCCAGCAGTTCCCCTGGACAGGTGAACACTGAAGCTTTCTTT.

About this clone itself: One end of the junction fails to match germline, which may point to a read error. The J gene is TRBJ1-3, the V gene TRBV2; D remains unclear. CDR3 size: 15 residues. CDR1 is SNHLY, CDR2 FYNNEI, per germline. CDR3 coding DNA: TGTGCCAGCACTGAATTCCTAGAAGTCGGAAACACCATATATTTT. Amino acids: CASTEFLEVGNTIYF.

J is TRBJ1-4 and V is TRBV6-1, with D possibly matching TRBD1 (5 bases). V lost 0 bases and J lost 6, with 11 bases in between. The CDR3 spans 15 residues. The germline V gene encodes CDR1 MNHNS and CDR2 SASEGT. The DNA of the CDR3 is TGTGCCAGCAGTGAAGCTGGGGACTTGTATGAAAAACTGTTTTTT. Its protein product is CASSEAGDLYEKLFF.

The chain recombines TRBV7-2 with TRBJ2-7; perhaps TRBD1 as D (6 bases). Trimming cost V 5 bases and J 2 bases, with 13 bases left between them. The CDR3 length is 14 residues. Per the germline V gene, CDR1 is SGHTA and CDR2 is FQGNSA. The CDR3 protein is CASSLTGNPYEQYF. In nucleotides, the CDR3 is TGTGCCAGCAGCCTTACAGGGAACCCCTACGAGCAGTACTTC. Drawing the rest from reference TRBV7-2 and TRBJ2-7, the complete variable domain is GAGVSQSPSNKVTEKGKDVELRCDPISGHTALYWYRQSLGQGLEFLIYFQGNSAPDKSGLPSDRFSAERTGGSVSTLTIQRTQQEDSAVYLCASSLTGNPYEQYFGPGTRLTVT.

The chain has TRBV27 and TRBJ2-1, with 8 bases matching TRBD2. The trim removed 5 bases at V and 5 bases at J, leaving 5 bases unmatched. The CDR3 extends over 14 amino acids. Germline V gene sequence: CDR1 MNHEY, CDR2 SMNVEV (reference sequence). CDR3 in amino acids: CASSGTRQNNEQFF. The CDR3 bases are TGTGCCAGCAGTGGGACTAGACAAAACAATGAGCAGTTCTTC.

The J gene is TRBJ1-5, the V gene TRBV5-1; TRBD1 matches 10 bases. The CDR3 has 15 residues. Germline CDR1 reads SGHRS; CDR2 reads YFSETQ. The V gene end was trimmed by 4 bases and the J gene end by 4 bases; junction bases not matched to a gene: 5. The CDR3 nucleotides read TGCGCCAGCAGCCCCGACAGGGGGCTGAATCAGCCCCAGCATTTT. Translation: CASSPDRGLNQPQHF.

The chain joins TRBV18 to TRBJ1-5; the D gene is possibly TRBD1 (5 bases). Trimming shortened V by 6 bases and J by 5 bases, and 14 bases separated the two germline ends. From germline, CDR1 is KGHSH and CDR2 LQKENI. The CDR3 sequence is 14 residues long. CDR3 coding DNA: TGTGCCAGCTCTTCCCAGGGTTGGGATCAGCCCCAGCATTTT. It codes for CASSSQGWDQPQHF.

V and J are TRBV11-1 and TRBJ1-1, with 9 positions matching TRBD1. V gave up 8 bases and J gave up 4 bases; unmatched junction bases: 11. There are 15 residues in the CDR3. Germline loops: CDR1 SGHAT, CDR2 FQDESV (reference sequence). In DNA form, the CDR3 reads TGTGCCAGCCTAGATGGGACAGGGTGGGTCACTGAAGCTTTCTTT. Protein product: CASLDGTGWVTEAFF.